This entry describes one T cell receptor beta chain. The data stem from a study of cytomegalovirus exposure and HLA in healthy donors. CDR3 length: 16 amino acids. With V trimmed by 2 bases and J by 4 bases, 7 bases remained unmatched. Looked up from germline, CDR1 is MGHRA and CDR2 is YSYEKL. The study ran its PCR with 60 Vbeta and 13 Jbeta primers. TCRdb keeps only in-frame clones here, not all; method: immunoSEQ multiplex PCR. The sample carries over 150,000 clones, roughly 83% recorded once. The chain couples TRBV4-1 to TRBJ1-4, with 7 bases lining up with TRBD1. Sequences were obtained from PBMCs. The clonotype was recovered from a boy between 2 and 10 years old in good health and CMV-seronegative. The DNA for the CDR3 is TGCGCCAGCAGCCAACTGGGACAGTCCTTTAATGAAAAACTGTTTTTT. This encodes CASSQLGQSFNEKLFF.